This T cell receptor (beta chain) was observed in a study of blood T cells in healthy people across ages. Looked up from germline, CDR1 is MNHNY and CDR2 is SVGAGI (reference sequence). This CDR3 has 17 amino acids. The ends lost 5 bases at V and 8 bases at J; junction bases unmatched: 16. A second PCR of roughly 7 to 11 cycles used a sample-barcoded 5' primer and a J-beta primer mix. A single record per CDR3 protein comes from TCRdb applying MiXCR to the 5' RACE reads. The data hold approximately 810,000 distinct CDR3 sequences, with roughly 35% observed a single time. Whole-study results and caveats: Both higher diversity and more naive CD4+ cells marked long-lived donors when set against aged donors.

This clonotype has just a few counts. Its antigen is currently unknown. Extraction yielded at least 6 micrograms of total RNA per sample. The V call is TRBV6-6, the J call TRBJ1-2, with 11 bases that match TRBD1. This TCR was sampled from a man between 18 and 29 years old in good health. The sample comprised blood. The chain's CDR3 is CASSRGQGALGGGGYTF. CDR3 sequence (DNA): TGTGCCAGCAGTCGTGGACAGGGGGCCCTGGGTGGGGGCGGCTACACCTTC.